These 27 T cell receptor beta chains were sequenced from one sample in a study of T cells in localized non-small cell lung cancer. Using immunoSEQ multiplex PCR, the repertoire was profiled, and TCRdb retains in-frame clones only, with some absent. The repertoire has tens of thousands of clones, approximately 89% of them found once; the top ten carry 28%. This sample comprised peripheral blood, obtained before any cancer treatment. These receptors came from a female donor of 60 years or more with stage I lung adenocarcinoma.

The chain joins TRBV29-1 to TRBJ2-1, with TRBD2 identical over 10 bases. Trimming took 6 bases from V and 4 from J; bases not matched to a gene: 9. The germline gives CDR1 SQVTM, CDR2 ANQGSEA. This CDR3 spans 15 amino acids. The CDR3: CSVASGSLMYNEQFF. The CDR3, as DNA: TGCAGCGTGGCTAGCGGGAGTTTAATGTACAATGAGCAGTTCTTC.

This chain uses TRBV2 with TRBJ2-3, with 7 bases fitting TRBD1. Germline lookup yields CDR1 SNHLY and CDR2 FYNNEI. The CDR3 runs to 14 residues. V lost 6 bases to trimming and J lost 4 bases; unmatched junction nucleotides: 7. CDR3 region: CASRGTGVADTQYF. The CDR3 DNA is TGTGCCAGCAGAGGCACAGGGGTGGCAGATACGCAGTATTTT.

This clone occurred a few times. V and J are TRBV29-1 and TRBJ1-1; TRBD1 is a possible D gene (5 bases). Per the germline V gene, CDR1 is SQVTM and CDR2 is ANQGSEA. Trimming cost V 6 bases and J 7 bases, with 9 bases left between them. This CDR3 is 10 amino acids long. As DNA, the CDR3 is TGCAGCGTGAGACAGATTGAAGCTTTCTTT. Its translation is CSVRQIEAFF.

This clone came up once. DNA of the CDR3: TGTGCCAGCAGTGAACACCTTAATCAGCCCCAGCATTTT. This translates into CASSEHLNQPQHF. This rearrangement joins TRBV6-1 to TRBJ1-5; D is unclear. Germline-derived CDR1 and CDR2 are MNHNS and SASEGT. V gave up 2 bases and J gave up 4 bases, with 6 bases separating them. This CDR3 has 13 amino acids.

The gene calls are TRBV30 and TRBJ1-1; D is possibly TRBD1 (5 bases). Germline CDR1 and CDR2: GTSNPN and SVGIG (reference sequence). The CDR3 consists of 12 residues. Trimming stripped 3 bases from V and 11 bases from J, with 16 bases between. The CDR3 nucleotides are TGTGCCTGGAGCTGGGACTCCCCGCCGGCTTTCTTT. It encodes CAWSWDSPPAFF.

This clone was picked up one time. CDR3 bases: TGCGCCAGCAGTAACGGGCCGTTTGAGACCCAGTACTTC. Its protein is CASSNGPFETQYF. This rearrangement joins TRBV5-1 to TRBJ2-5; D remains unclear. The CDR3 length is 13 residues. V lost 5 bases to trimming and J lost 5 bases, with 13 bases between them. CDR1 and CDR2 from the germline V gene are SGHRS and YFSETQ. Using reference TRBV5-1 and TRBJ2-5 for the parts outside the CDR3, the full variable domain is KAGVTQTPRYLIKTRGQQVTLSCSPISGHRSVSWYQQTPGQGLQFLFEYFSETQRNKGNFPGRFSGRQFSNSRSEMNVSTLELGDSALYLCASSNGPFETQYFGPGTRLLVL.

For the CDR3, the DNA is TGTGCCAGCAGCTTAATTGGGACTATGAACACCGGGGAGCTGTTTTTT. It encodes CASSLIGTMNTGELFF. The chain has TRBV7-3 and TRBJ2-2; 7 positions match TRBD2. This CDR3 region has 16 residues. Looked up from germline, CDR1 is SGHTA and CDR2 is FQGTGA. With V trimmed by 1 base and J by 1 base, 3 bases remained unmatched.

The chain is built from TRBV6-1 and TRBJ1-4; D remains unclear. Deletions cut 2 bases from V and 4 bases from J, with 17 bases between. The length of the CDR3 is 17 residues. The germline V gene has CDR1 MNHNS and CDR2 SASEGT. This CDR3 is CASSEFLGSGFNEKLFF. CDR3 sequence (DNA): TGTGCCAGCAGTGAATTCTTGGGCTCGGGCTTTAATGAAAAACTGTTTTTT.

The chain carries TRBV6-1 and TRBJ1-1; maybe TRBD1 (5 bases). This CDR3 comprises 12 residues. Trimming left V 5 bases short and J 5 bases short, with 9 bases between. Germline V gene data show CDR1 as MNHNS and CDR2 as SASEGT. CDR3 DNA sequence: TGTGCCAGCAGTAATGGGGGGACTGAAGCTTTCTTT. Its protein product is CASSNGGTEAFF.

This clone occurred once. The CDR3 protein is CASTAQGRDTIYF. The CDR3 DNA sequence: TGTGCCAGTACTGCCCAGGGACGGGACACCATATATTTT. The genes are TRBV6-1 and TRBJ1-3, with a possible D match to TRBD1 (5 bases). CDR3 size: 13 residues. Trimming left V 9 bases short and J 8 bases short, with 17 bases between. The V gene's germline CDR1 is MNHNS and CDR2 SASEGT.

This chain links TRBV7-2 with TRBJ2-3; 10 positions match TRBD2. V dropped 2 bases and J dropped 6; count of bases not matched to a gene: 5. The CDR3 has 15 residues. Germline V CDR1 and CDR2: SGHTA, FQGNSA. CDR3 protein: CASSLLAGVADTQYF. For the CDR3, the DNA is TGTGCCAGCAGCTTACTAGCGGGGGTAGCGGATACGCAGTATTTT.

The V and J genes are TRBV5-5 and TRBJ1-4; 9 nucleotides align to TRBD1. CDR3 size: 14 residues. The V and J ends lost 4 bases and 6 bases, in that order; junction bases with no gene match: 4. Germline V gene lookup returns CDR1 SGHKS and CDR2 YYEKEE (reference sequence). CDR3 bases: TGTGCCAGCAGCCAGACAGGGGGTTATGAAAAACTGTTTTTT. Protein product: CASSQTGGYEKLFF.

J is TRBJ2-2 and V is TRBV7-8; no clear D. CDR3 length equals 13 residues. Per germline, CDR1 SGHVS and CDR2 FQNEAQ. V dropped 6 bases and J dropped 1 base, with 6 bases sitting between them. CDR3 sequence reads: CASRMGNTGELFF. CDR3 in DNA: TGTGCCAGCAGGATGGGGAACACCGGGGAGCTGTTTTTT.

The chain links TRBV5-3 to TRBJ2-7; TRBD2 might be the D (5 bases). TRBV5-3 is an open reading frame whose function is uncertain. V shed 3 bases and J shed 4 bases, with 17 bases lying between them. This CDR3 has 15 amino acids. In DNA, the CDR3 is TGTGCCAGAAGCTCCCCTGGAAGGGCGGGTTACGAGCAGTACTTC. It codes for CARSSPGRAGYEQYF.

The rearrangement joins TRBV18 to TRBJ1-2; D gene ambiguous. Germline V CDR1 and CDR2: KGHSH, LQKENI. CDR3 length: 14 amino acids. Trimming removed 3 bases from V and 4 bases from J, with 12 bases in between. For the CDR3, the DNA is TGTGCCAGCTCACCGGCAGAGGGTCCCTATGGCTACACCTTC. The encoded protein is CASSPAEGPYGYTF.

The CDR3 bases are TGTGCCAGCAGTTCAGGGGTTAGGGAGACCCAGTACTTC. It translates to CASSSGVRETQYF. The chain couples TRBV7-3 to TRBJ2-5; a weak D match, TRBD1 (6 bases). Trimming removed 6 bases from V and 5 bases from J, with 13 bases in between. Germline V gives CDR1 SGHTA, CDR2 FQGTGA. CDR3 size: 13 residues.

This chain joins TRBV28 and TRBJ1-1; the D is unclear. Between the trimmed V and J ends, which lost 2 bases and 2 bases, there was a span of 12 bases. The V gene's germline CDR1 is MDHEN and CDR2 SYDVKM. This CDR3 region has 15 residues. CDR3 protein: CASSLGAAPNTEAFF. CDR3 bases: TGTGCCAGCAGTTTAGGAGCCGCGCCTAACACTGAAGCTTTCTTT. Together with reference TRBV28 and TRBJ1-1, the CDR3 gives the full variable domain: DVKVTQSSRYLVKRTGEKVFLECVQDMDHENMFWYRQDPGLGLRLIYFSYDVKMKEKGDIPEGYSVSREKKERFSLILESASTNQTSMYLCASSLGAAPNTEAFFGQGTRLTVV.

The chain joins TRBV29-1 to TRBJ1-1; D is undetermined. The CDR3 is made up of 11 amino acids. V was cut by 4 bases and J by 5 bases, with 8 bases left in between. Germline V CDR1 and CDR2: SQVTM, ANQGSEA. CDR3 sequence (DNA): TGCAGCGTTGTTCCCGGGACTGAAGCTTTCTTT. Protein sequence: CSVVPGTEAFF.

This clone has more than one count but fewer than ten. J is TRBJ1-4 and V is TRBV2; 11 bases align to TRBD1. Germline lookup yields CDR1 SNHLY and CDR2 FYNNEI. The CDR3 spans 14 residues. V shed 7 bases and J 5 bases; nucleotides not matched to a gene: 3. The CDR3 coding sequence is TGTGCCAGCATTCGGGACAGGGGGAATGAAAAACTGTTTTTT. Its protein is CASIRDRGNEKLFF.

This clone has just one count. This rearrangement joins TRBV6-5 to TRBJ2-1; 9 bases are a match to TRBD2. Germline CDR1 reads MNHEY; CDR2 reads SVGAGI. The CDR3 is 15 amino acids. V lost 7 bases and J lost 4; bases outside the gene matches: 8. The CDR3 sequence is CASIGRAGGYNEQFF. The CDR3 nucleotides are TGTGCCAGCATAGGGCGAGCGGGAGGTTACAATGAGCAGTTCTTC.

Only a few counts were recorded for this clone. At the DNA level, this CDR3 is encoded by other sequences in the same sample as well. This sequence joins TRBV20-1 and TRBJ1-1, with unresolved D. The V and J ends lost 4 bases and 1 base respectively, with 4 bases between them. Germline CDR1 reads DFQATT; CDR2 reads SNEGSKA (reference sequence). The CDR3 spans 11 residues. The CDR3 region has the DNA TGCAGTGCTACGGGGAACACTGAAGCTTTCTTT. It is translated as CSATGNTEAFF.

This rearrangement joins TRBV11-2 to TRBJ1-1; D uncertain. Germline-derived CDR1 and CDR2 are SGHAT and FQNNGV. Between the trimmed V and J ends, which lost 1 base and 0 bases, there was a span of 3 bases. This CDR3 is built from 13 residues. CDR3 in amino acids: CASSLAMNTEAFF. CDR3 coding DNA: TGTGCCAGCAGCTTAGCCATGAACACTGAAGCTTTCTTT.

V and J are TRBV5-1 and TRBJ2-7, with D possibly matching TRBD1 (5 bases). Trimming shortened V by 2 bases and J by 2 bases, and 11 bases separated the two germline ends. From germline, CDR1 is SGHRS and CDR2 YFSETQ. The CDR3 has 14 residues. Here the CDR3 reads CASSFRQGTYEQYF. CDR3 nucleotide sequence: TGCGCCAGCAGCTTCAGGCAGGGTACCTACGAGCAGTACTTC.

The chain joins TRBV7-8 to TRBJ2-3; D unresolved. Germline V CDR1 and CDR2: SGHVS, FQNEAQ. Trimming stripped 4 bases from V and 2 bases from J, with 4 bases between. This CDR3 region has 12 residues. CDR3 region: CASSSFTDTQYF. CDR3 in DNA: TGTGCCAGCAGCTCCTTCACAGATACGCAGTATTTT.

The J gene is TRBJ2-2, the V gene TRBV27; D call uncertain. CDR3 length: 12 residues. Germline-derived CDR1 and CDR2 are MNHEY and SMNVEV (reference sequence). Trimming shortened V by 1 base and J by 6 bases, and 3 bases separated the two germline ends. In nucleotides, the CDR3 is TGTGCCAGCAGTTTATGGCCCGGGGAGCTGTTTTTT. This codes for CASSLWPGELFF.

The J gene is TRBJ2-1, the V gene TRBV5-4; the D gene is possibly TRBD2 (6 bases). Germline V gene lookup returns CDR1 SGHNT and CDR2 YYREEE (reference sequence). Between the trimmed V and J ends, which lost 4 bases and 6 bases, there was a span of 20 bases. This CDR3 has 16 residues. CDR3 sequence reads: CASSPSWREVGNEQFF. Written as DNA, the CDR3 is TGTGCCAGCAGCCCCTCCTGGCGGGAAGTAGGCAATGAGCAGTTCTTC.

The rearrangement uses TRBV28 and TRBJ2-2; either TRBD1 or TRBD2 may fit D (5 bases each). Germline V gene sequence: CDR1 MDHEN, CDR2 SYDVKM. The CDR3 contains 14 residues. V lost 7 bases to trimming and J lost 6 bases, with 15 bases between them. The CDR3 loop is CASMRDPPPGELFF. The DNA of the CDR3 is TGTGCCAGCATGAGGGACCCACCACCCGGGGAGCTGTTTTTT.